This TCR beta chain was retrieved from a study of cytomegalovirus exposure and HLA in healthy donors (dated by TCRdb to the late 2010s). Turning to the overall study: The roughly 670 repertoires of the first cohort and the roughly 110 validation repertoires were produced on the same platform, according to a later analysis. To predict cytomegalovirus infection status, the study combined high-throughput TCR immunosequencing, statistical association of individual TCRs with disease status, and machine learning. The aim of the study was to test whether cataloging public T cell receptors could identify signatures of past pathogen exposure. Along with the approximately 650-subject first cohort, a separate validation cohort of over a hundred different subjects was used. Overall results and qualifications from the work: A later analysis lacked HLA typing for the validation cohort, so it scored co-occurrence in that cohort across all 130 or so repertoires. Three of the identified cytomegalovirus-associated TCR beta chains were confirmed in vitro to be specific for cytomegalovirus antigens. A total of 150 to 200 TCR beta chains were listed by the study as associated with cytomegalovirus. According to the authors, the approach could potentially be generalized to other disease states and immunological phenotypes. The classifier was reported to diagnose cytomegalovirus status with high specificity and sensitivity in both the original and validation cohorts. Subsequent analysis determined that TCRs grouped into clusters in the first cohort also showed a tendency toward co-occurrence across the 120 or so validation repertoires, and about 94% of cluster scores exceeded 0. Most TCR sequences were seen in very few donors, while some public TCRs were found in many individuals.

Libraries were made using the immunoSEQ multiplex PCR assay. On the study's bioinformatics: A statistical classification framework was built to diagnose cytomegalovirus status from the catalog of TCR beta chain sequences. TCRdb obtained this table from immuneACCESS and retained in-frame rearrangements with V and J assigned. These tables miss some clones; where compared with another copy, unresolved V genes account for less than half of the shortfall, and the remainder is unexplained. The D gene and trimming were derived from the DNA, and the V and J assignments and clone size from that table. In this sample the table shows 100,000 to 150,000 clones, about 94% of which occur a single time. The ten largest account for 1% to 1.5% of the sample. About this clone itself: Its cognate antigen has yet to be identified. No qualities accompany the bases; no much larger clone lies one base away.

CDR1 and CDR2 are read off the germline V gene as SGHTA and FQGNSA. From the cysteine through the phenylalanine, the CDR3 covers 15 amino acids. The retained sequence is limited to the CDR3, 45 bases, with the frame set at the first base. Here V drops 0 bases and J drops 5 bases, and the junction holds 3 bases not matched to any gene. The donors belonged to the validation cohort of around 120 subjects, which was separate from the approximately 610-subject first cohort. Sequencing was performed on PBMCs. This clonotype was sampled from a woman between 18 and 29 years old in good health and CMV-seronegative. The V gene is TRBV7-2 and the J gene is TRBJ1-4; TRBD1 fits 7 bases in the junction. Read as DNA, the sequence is TGTGCCAGCAGCTTAGCGGGACAGCGGAATGAAAAACTGTTTTTT. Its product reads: CASSLAGQRNEKLFF.